This T cell receptor (beta chain) was sequenced in a study of T cell responses to AZD1222 COVID-19 vaccine. Study outcomes and limitations: Nearly half of the spike-specific TCRs reportedly recognize variant regions that carry no mutations. Spike regions recognized by vaccine-associated CD4 TCRs spanned the protein, led by 160-218 and 743-854. Donors were chiefly white British, with a greater number of females, and clonal diversity was perhaps underestimated.

This clone was seen only once. Antigen: not known. Germline V gives CDR1 LGHNA, CDR2 YNFKEQ. The CDR3 extends over 17 amino acids. Deletions cut 1 base from V and 6 bases from J, with 21 bases between. Data came from immunoSEQ multiplex PCR; TCRdb stores just in-frame clones and leaves some out. The table has about 96,000 clones, 80% to 90% seen once. This clonotype was obtained from an adult in good health. This specimen was peripheral blood, taken on day 0 of AZD1222 vaccination. This chain joins TRBV4-2 and TRBJ1-2; tentative D call: TRBD1 (6 bases). The CDR3 region is CASSQVLAGGDLNGYTF. CDR3 in DNA: TGTGCCAGCAGCCAAGTGCTGGCGGGGGGCGACCTCAATGGCTACACCTTC.